Shown below are 25 T cell receptor beta chains from a single sample sequenced in a study of early T cells in non-severe SARS-CoV-2 infection. In TCRdb, the 5' RACE reads were re-called with MiXCR into one record per CDR3 protein. The table shows some 35,000 distinct CDR3 sequences, with around 5% occurring only once. Sequenced material: whole blood. These receptors came from an adult who was a healthcare worker with PCR-confirmed SARS-CoV-2 infection or an uninfected control (not recorded which).

This chain joins TRBV11-2 and TRBJ2-7; D is possibly TRBD1 (7 bases). Trimming removed 5 bases from V and 7 bases from J, with 21 bases in between. CDR3 length equals 15 residues. Germline V gene data show CDR1 as SGHAT and CDR2 as FQNNGV. CDR3 amino acids: CASSPPFRGVSEQYF. In DNA, the CDR3 is TGTGCCAGCAGCCCCCCTTTCAGGGGGGTGAGTGAGCAGTACTTC.

This clonotype was recorded many times. V usage is TRBV12-3 or TRBV12-4 and J usage is TRBJ1-2, with a weak D call TRBD1 (6 bases). The V gene lost 6 bases and the J gene lost 1 base, with 9 bases spanning the gap. The CDR3 covers 13 residues. The CDR3 DNA reads as TGTGCCAGCAGGGCAGGGGATAACTATGGCTACACCTTC. It yields the protein CASRAGDNYGYTF.

The gene calls are TRBV6-5 and TRBJ2-5, with 14 bases that match TRBD2. The germline CDR1 and CDR2 sequences are MNHEY and SVGAGI. CDR3 size: 18 residues. After removal of 5 bases from V and 4 bases from J, the junction contained 12 bases not matched to a gene. This CDR3 reads CASSTTPGLAGDRETQYF. The CDR3 DNA sequence: TGTGCCAGCAGTACCACCCCGGGACTAGCGGGGGATCGAGAGACCCAGTACTTC.

This clonotype was seen ten or more times. This sequence joins TRBV5-1 and TRBJ2-3; 12 nucleotides match TRBD2. Trimming cost V 4 bases and J 0 bases; bases outside gene matches: 9. The length of the CDR3 is 18 residues. CDR1 is SGHRS, CDR2 YFSETQ, per germline. The CDR3 sequence is CASSHLGTSGSSTDTQYF. In DNA form, the CDR3 reads TGCGCCAGCAGCCACCTTGGGACTAGCGGGTCTAGCACAGATACGCAGTATTTT.

This clonotype has at least ten counts. The chain employs TRBV30 and TRBJ2-7, with 15 bases aligning to TRBD2. Germline V lookup: CDR1 GTSNPN, CDR2 SVGIG (reference sequence). Trimming removed 1 base from V and 6 bases from J; junction bases left unmatched: 4. The CDR3 has 15 residues. CDR3 sequence (DNA): TGTGCCTGGAGTGCGGGGGGACTAGCGGGAGGCGAGCAGTACTTC. It translates to CAWSAGGLAGGEQYF. Filled out from reference TRBV30 and TRBJ2-7, the complete variable domain reads SQTIHQWPATLVQPVGSPLSLECTVEGTSNPNLYWYRQAAGRGLQLLFYSVGIGQISSEVPQNLSASRPQDRQFILSSKKLLLSDSGFYLCAWSAGGLAGGEQYFGPGTRLTVT.

This clonotype was counted ten times or more. CDR3 DNA: TGCAGCGTTGCGCCTAGCGGGAGCACAGATACGCAGTATTTT. It codes for CSVAPSGSTDTQYF. V gene TRBV29-1 combines with J gene TRBJ2-3, with 8 bases lining up with TRBD2. CDR1 is SQVTM and CDR2 is ANQGSEA in the germline V gene. Trimming took 4 bases from V and 0 from J; bases not matched to a gene: 3. This CDR3 is 14 amino acids long.

This clonotype was counted at least ten times. The J gene is TRBJ2-3, the V gene TRBV20-1; D perhaps matches TRBD1 (6 bases). This CDR3 has 15 residues. Trimming cost V 4 bases and J 2 bases, with 16 bases left between them. Germline V lookup: CDR1 DFQATT, CDR2 SNEGSKA (reference sequence). The chain's CDR3 is CSAINPQGSTDTQYF. The CDR3 DNA reads TGCAGTGCTATAAATCCTCAGGGGTCCACAGATACGCAGTATTTT.

This clonotype occurred many times. The rearrangement joins TRBV20-1 to TRBJ2-7, with D maybe TRBD2 (5 bases). Per the germline V gene, CDR1 is DFQATT and CDR2 is SNEGSKA (reference sequence). V lost 6 bases, J lost 2 bases, and 20 bases lay in between. The CDR3 contains 15 residues. The CDR3 protein is CSALLTTNTPYEQYF. As DNA, the CDR3 is TGCAGTGCCCTCCTCACGACTAACACCCCCTACGAGCAGTACTTC.

V is TRBV9 and J is TRBJ2-1, with D uncertain. Looked up from germline, CDR1 is SGDLS and CDR2 is YYNGEE. This CDR3 has 11 amino acids. Trimming took 2 bases from V and 5 from J, leaving 2 bases between them. CDR3: CASSVNNEQFF. The CDR3 region has the DNA TGTGCCAGCAGCGTTAACAATGAGCAGTTCTTC.

This clonotype was found many times. The J gene is TRBJ1-2, the V gene TRBV12-3 or TRBV12-4; the D gene is possibly TRBD1 (5 bases). The CDR3 is 14 residues long. V was cut by 6 bases and J by 8 bases, with 19 bases left in between. CDR3 residues: CASSTGTQSTGYTF. CDR3 nucleotide sequence: TGTGCCAGCAGCACCGGGACCCAGAGTACGGGCTACACCTTC.

In its sample, this clonotype was seen many times. The chain recombines TRBV7-8 with TRBJ2-7; D is undetermined. This CDR3 is built from 14 residues. Trimming pared 1 base from V and 0 bases from J, leaving 7 bases between. Germline CDR1 SGHVS, CDR2 FQNEAQ. The CDR3 DNA is TGTGCCAGCAGCTTAGTGTACAGCTCCTACGAGCAGTACTTC. It yields the protein CASSLVYSSYEQYF.

This clonotype was seen ten or more times. The chain has TRBV27 and TRBJ2-7; tentative D call: TRBD1 (6 bases). Per germline, CDR1 MNHEY and CDR2 SMNVEV (reference sequence). With 5 bases removed from V and 8 bases from J, the gap between germline ends came to 19 bases. This CDR3 comprises 14 residues. The CDR3: CASSPLSQGSKQYF. CDR3 in DNA: TGTGCCAGCAGTCCACTCTCACAGGGTAGCAAGCAGTACTTC.

The V call is TRBV3-2, the J call TRBJ2-7; the D call TRBD2 from the table was never checked on the DNA. TRBV3-2 counts as a pseudogene. The CDR3 contains 15 residues. The CDR3 DNA reads as TGTGCCAGCAGCCAAGGGAGTCCGGGGGTCTACGAGCAGTACTTC. It specifies CASSQGSPGVYEQYF.

This clonotype occurred many times. The V and J genes are TRBV7-9 and TRBJ2-1; 7 nucleotides agree with TRBD2. The J segment lost 2 bases and the V segment lost 5 bases, leaving 6 bases of the junction unmatched. Germline assignment: CDR1 SEHNR and CDR2 FQNEAQ (reference sequence). The CDR3 totals 15 residues. As DNA, the CDR3 is TGTGCCAGCAGCCCCCGGAGCGGGACCTACAATGAGCAGTTCTTC. Translation gives CASSPRSGTYNEQFF. The variable domain in full, with the rest retrieved from reference TRBV7-9 and TRBJ2-1, is DTGVSQNPRHKITKRGQNVTFRCDPISEHNRLYWYRQTLGQGPEFLTYFQNEAQLEKSRLLSDRFSAERPKGSFSTLEIQRTEQGDSAMYLCASSPRSGTYNEQFFGPGTRLTVL.

This clonotype was detected many times. V is TRBV29-1 and J is TRBJ1-2; TRBD1 matches at 11 bases. This CDR3 has 13 amino acids. V was clipped by 7 bases and J by 7 bases; unmatched bases: 8. Germline assignment: CDR1 SQVTM and CDR2 ANQGSEA. CDR3 DNA sequence: TGCAGCGACAGGACAGGGGGCGCCTTTGGCTACACCTTC. Protein: CSDRTGGAFGYTF.

This clonotype was seen repeatedly, ten times or more. The rearrangement joins TRBV6-5 to TRBJ1-5; D not certain. Deletions cut 6 bases from V and 5 bases from J, with 11 bases between. Looked up from germline, CDR1 is MNHEY and CDR2 is SVGAGI. The CDR3 consists of 13 residues. CDR3 coding DNA: TGTGCCAGCAGCCCTGCGGGTTATCAGCCCCAGCATTTT. Protein sequence: CASSPAGYQPQHF.

V and J are TRBV20-1 and TRBJ2-1, with 13 bases aligning to TRBD2. CDR1 DFQATT and CDR2 SNEGSKA come from the germline V gene (reference sequence). V was clipped by 5 bases and J by 0 bases; unmatched bases: 7. There are 17 residues in the CDR3. DNA for the CDR3: TGCAGTGCTTTAGGACTAGCGGGGGCTAGCTCCTACAATGAGCAGTTCTTC. Translating it yields CSALGLAGASSYNEQFF.

At least ten counts were recorded for this clonotype. The rearrangement uses TRBV13 and TRBJ1-4; D is perhaps TRBD1 (6 bases). The CDR3 contains 15 residues. V was clipped by 2 bases and J by 4 bases, with 11 bases between them. CDR1 is PRHDT and CDR2 is FYEKMQ in the germline V gene (reference sequence). CDR3 sequence (DNA): TGTGCCAGCAGCTTAACGGGGGGCGGTAATGAAAAACTGTTTTTT. Encoded protein: CASSLTGGGNEKLFF. Full variable domain (outside the CDR3, taken from reference TRBV13 and TRBJ1-4): AAGVIQSPRHLIKEKRETATLKCYPIPRHDTVYWYQQGPGQDPQFLISFYEKMQSDKGSIPDRFSAQQFSDYHSELNMSSLELGDSALYFCASSLTGGGNEKLFFGSGTQLSVL.

This clonotype came up many times. The chain joins TRBV12-3 or TRBV12-4 to TRBJ1-1; unclear D gene. V gave up 4 bases and J gave up 0 bases, with 9 bases separating them. The CDR3 runs to 14 residues. The CDR3 spells CASSWPIMNTEAFF. The CDR3 DNA sequence: TGTGCCAGCAGTTGGCCGATTATGAACACTGAAGCTTTCTTT.

This clonotype was detected a few times. V gene TRBV20-1 combines with J gene TRBJ2-7, with 7 bases lining up with TRBD2. The ends lost 0 bases at V and 2 bases at J; junction bases unmatched: 10. Germline values: CDR1 DFQATT, CDR2 SNEGSKA (reference sequence). The CDR3 is made up of 16 amino acids. CDR3 sequence (DNA): TGCAGTGCTAGAGACCCCTTGAGCGGGGATACCTACGAGCAGTACTTC. Amino acid sequence: CSARDPLSGDTYEQYF.

This clonotype was observed many times. This chain connects TRBV5-1 to TRBJ2-7, with D perhaps matching TRBD1 (6 bases). Germline CDR1 and CDR2: SGHRS and YFSETQ. This CDR3 comprises 15 residues. V gave up 5 bases and J gave up 3 bases, with 18 bases separating them. The CDR3 reads CASSFGQGQNYEQYF. In nucleotides, the CDR3 is TGCGCCAGCAGTTTTGGCCAGGGGCAGAACTACGAGCAGTACTTC.

The rearrangement uses TRBV5-6 and TRBJ2-3; D gene ambiguous. V lost 1 base, J lost 0 bases, and 9 bases lay in between. Per germline, CDR1 SGHDT and CDR2 YYEEEE. The CDR3 covers 15 residues. DNA for the CDR3: TGTGCCAGCAGCTTGCCGTCTTCTAGCACAGATACGCAGTATTTT. Translation: CASSLPSSSTDTQYF. The variable domain in full, completed from reference TRBV5-6 and TRBJ2-3, reads DAGVTQSPTHLIKTRGQQVTLRCSPKSGHDTVSWYQQALGQGPQFIFQYYEEEERQRGNFPDRFSGHQFPNYSSELNVNALLLGDSALYLCASSLPSSSTDTQYFGPGTRLTVL.

This chain joins TRBV11-2 and TRBJ2-7, with TRBD1 as a possible D gene (6 bases). V shed 5 bases and J shed 4 bases, with 15 bases lying between them. CDR1 SGHAT and CDR2 FQNNGV come from the germline V gene. This CDR3 region has 14 residues. The CDR3 region has the DNA TGTGCCAGCAGCCCCACCCGAGGGGGATACGAGCAGTACTTC. Translation: CASSPTRGGYEQYF.

This clonotype was counted ten times or more. V is TRBV13 and J is TRBJ1-1; the D is unclear. This CDR3 contains 15 residues. Trimming left V 5 bases short and J 5 bases short, with 18 bases between. Germline lookup yields CDR1 PRHDT and CDR2 FYEKMQ (reference sequence). The CDR3 region is CASSAPASAGTEAFF. The DNA of the CDR3 is TGTGCCAGCAGCGCCCCCGCGTCGGCAGGTACTGAAGCTTTCTTT.

The chain links TRBV28 to TRBJ2-7, with TRBD1 matching over 7 bases. This CDR3 is 15 amino acids long. Germline V gene lookup returns CDR1 MDHEN and CDR2 SYDVKM. Trimming cost V 3 bases and J 8 bases; bases outside gene matches: 13. The CDR3 DNA is TGTGCCAGCAGTTTTCCTACGGGACAGTCGCCCAAGCAGTACTTC. This codes for CASSFPTGQSPKQYF.